Sequencing of this T cell receptor beta chain was carried out in a study of blood T cell repertoires in COVID-19. The CDR3 spans 16 residues. Germline lookup yields CDR1 SGHNT and CDR2 YENEEA. The germline V and J ends were trimmed by 5 bases and 3 bases, with 18 bases remaining between them. Profiled with immunoSEQ multiplex PCR; TCRdb holds only in-frame clones, not every one. The top ten clones hold roughly 2.5% of a sample with approximately 140,000 clones, about 87% of them seen once. The sequence was collected from a human donor with COVID-19, enrolled during active disease. The donor label of this sample is uncertain. The specimen sequenced was peripheral blood. The chain joins TRBV11-3 to TRBJ2-3, with D possibly matching TRBD2 (7 bases). CDR3 residues: CASSDPGRGATDTQYF. The CDR3 nucleotides are TGTGCCAGCAGCGACCCGGGACGGGGGGCAACAGATACGCAGTATTTT. Full variable domain (rest looked up from reference TRBV11-3 and TRBJ2-3): EAGVVQSPRYKIIEKKQPVAFWCNPISGHNTLYWYLQNLGQGPELLIRYENEEAVDDSQLPKDRFSAERLKGVDSTLKIQPAELGDSAVYLCASSDPGRGATDTQYFGPGTRLTVL.